The 7 T cell receptor beta chains given below trace back to one sample, sequenced in a study of cytomegalovirus exposure and HLA in healthy donors. Researchers ran the PCR with 60 Vbeta and 13 Jbeta primers. Using immunoSEQ multiplex PCR, the repertoire was profiled, and TCRdb retains in-frame clones only, with some absent. Altogether approximately 170,000 clones are present, 85% being singletons, with the ten largest covering 1%. The sample consisted of PBMCs. The receptors were gathered from a boy between 2 and 15 years old in good health and CMV-seronegative.

The genes are TRBV2 and TRBJ1-2; tentatively, D is TRBD1 (5 bases). Trimming left V 3 bases short and J 4 bases short, with 12 bases between. The CDR3 sequence is 14 residues long. Germline assignment: CDR1 SNHLY and CDR2 FYNNEI. In DNA form, the CDR3 reads TGTGCCAGCAGTGAGGGGGGAATGGGCTATGGCTACACCTTC. Translation: CASSEGGMGYGYTF.

The chain is built from TRBV6-1 and TRBJ1-2; no firm D call. Germline assignment: CDR1 MNHNS and CDR2 SASEGT. This CDR3 contains 14 residues. Trimming pared 6 bases from V and 0 bases from J, leaving 11 bases between. The CDR3 here is CASSWSGPNYGYTF. In DNA form, the CDR3 reads TGTGCCAGCAGCTGGAGCGGGCCTAACTATGGCTACACCTTC.

The chain employs TRBV15 and TRBJ2-1; TRBD2 matches 7 bases. J lost 7 bases, V lost 3 bases, and 6 bases had no gene match. Germline V gives CDR1 LNHNV, CDR2 YYDKDF (reference sequence). The CDR3 has 14 residues. CDR3 DNA sequence: TGTGCCACCAGCAGGACTAGCCAGAGAAATGAGCAGTTCTTC. Its translation: CATSRTSQRNEQFF.

This clone was observed a few times. V and J are TRBV25-1 and TRBJ1-5; no clear D gene. The CDR3 spans 13 residues. The germline V gene has CDR1 MGHDK and CDR2 SYGVNS. The V end lost 1 base, the J end lost 6 bases, and 7 bases lay between the germline ends. This CDR3 reads CASSESGSQPQHF. The CDR3 DNA reads TGTGCCAGCAGTGAATCGGGAAGTCAGCCCCAGCATTTT.

The J gene is TRBJ1-6, the V gene TRBV2; D remains ambiguous. CDR1 and CDR2 from the germline V gene are SNHLY and FYNNEI. The V gene lost 7 bases and the J gene lost 7 bases, with 8 bases spanning the gap. CDR3 length equals 12 residues. The CDR3: CASKRGNSPLHF. CDR3 DNA: TGTGCCAGCAAGAGAGGGAATTCACCCCTCCACTTT.

J is TRBJ2-3 and V is TRBV27; a weak D match, TRBD2 (6 bases). Trimming pared 2 bases from V and 4 bases from J, leaving 13 bases between. The CDR3 is 15 residues long. Germline V lookup: CDR1 MNHEY, CDR2 SMNVEV (reference sequence). CDR3 coding DNA: TGTGCCAGCAGTTTAGGTGCTAGCGAGCCAGATACGCAGTATTTT. Amino acids: CASSLGASEPDTQYF.

The rearrangement links TRBV28 to TRBJ2-3, with 10 bases lining up with TRBD2. This CDR3 contains 16 residues. The V segment lost 2 bases and the J segment 3 bases; nucleotides outside the gene matches: 5. Germline CDR1 and CDR2: MDHEN and SYDVKM. In nucleotides, the CDR3 is TGTGCCAGCAGTTTAAGGCTAGCGGGGGTAACAGATACGCAGTATTTT. It is translated as CASSLRLAGVTDTQYF.